A single sample gave rise to the 30 T cell receptor beta chains below, sequenced in a study of cytomegalovirus exposure and HLA in healthy donors. The PCR employed 60 Vbeta primers together with 13 Jbeta primers. The repertoire was sequenced with immunoSEQ multiplex PCR; TCRdb's copy has only in-frame clones and lacks some. The repertoire has some 150,000 clones, about 61% of them found once; the top ten carry about 2.6%. Sequences were obtained from PBMCs. Receptor source: a woman between 35 and 50 years old in good health and CMV-seronegative.

The V and J genes are TRBV7-6 and TRBJ2-3, with TRBD2 matching over 7 bases. From germline, CDR1 is SGHVS and CDR2 FNYEAQ. Unmatched junction bases numbered 4, after V lost 1 base and J lost 3 bases. CDR3 size: 15 residues. CDR3 loop: CASSLGGGVTDTQYF. Written as DNA, the CDR3 is TGTGCCAGCAGCTTAGGCGGGGGAGTTACAGATACGCAGTATTTT.

This sequence joins TRBV27 and TRBJ1-1; possible D gene TRBD1, 6 bases. Germline CDR1 and CDR2: MNHEY and SMNVEV (reference sequence). Trimming shortened V by 7 bases and J by 8 bases, and 11 bases separated the two germline ends. The CDR3 is made up of 11 amino acids. In DNA, the CDR3 is TGTGCCAGCATCACCACAGGGGAAGCTTTCTTT. It codes for CASITTGEAFF.

This chain uses TRBV5-1 with TRBJ1-1; 8 positions match TRBD1. V shed 4 bases and J 5 bases; nucleotides not matched to a gene: 4. CDR1 and CDR2 (germline): SGHRS, YFSETQ. CDR3 size: 13 residues. For the CDR3, the DNA is TGCGCCAGCAGCCCCGGACAGGGAACTGAAGCTTTCTTT. As protein: CASSPGQGTEAFF.

The chain links TRBV6-6 to TRBJ1-1; D is perhaps TRBD1 (6 bases). Germline assignment: CDR1 MNHNY and CDR2 SVGAGI (reference sequence). CDR3 length equals 15 residues. The V gene lost 6 bases and the J gene lost 1 base, with 15 bases spanning the gap. The CDR3 sequence is CASSRSGAENTEAFF. As DNA, the CDR3 is TGTGCCAGCAGCCGATCAGGGGCCGAGAACACTGAAGCTTTCTTT.

The V and J genes are TRBV12-1 and TRBJ2-5; the table's D call, TRBD1, was not checked against the DNA. TRBV12-1 constitutes a pseudogene. CDR3 length equals 17 residues. For the CDR3, the DNA is TGTGCCAGCAGCCCCTCTGGCAGGGGCCAGAGCCAAGAGACCCAGTACTTC. Its protein is CASSPSGRGQSQETQYF.

This rearrangement joins TRBV27 to TRBJ2-1; D perhaps matches TRBD1 (5 bases). This CDR3 contains 14 residues. Per germline, CDR1 MNHEY and CDR2 SMNVEV (reference sequence). Trimming took off 6 bases at V and 10 bases at J, with 19 bases between the two ends. The CDR3 nucleotides read TGTGCCAGCAGCCCGGACCAGGGTTTAGGGGAGCAGTTCTTC. It encodes CASSPDQGLGEQFF.

The rearrangement uses TRBV5-5 and TRBJ2-3; 7 bases agree with TRBD2. Germline V CDR1 and CDR2: SGHKS, YYEKEE (reference sequence). V trimming: 5 bases; J trimming: 3 bases; junction bases outside the gene matches: 9. The CDR3 sequence is 15 residues long. The CDR3 coding sequence is TGTGCCAGCAGTTCTACTAGCGCGAAGACAGATACGCAGTATTTT. Translated: CASSSTSAKTDTQYF.

This clone turned up a few times. The chain carries TRBV6-1 and TRBJ2-1; TRBD2 agrees at 14 bases. This CDR3 is 15 amino acids long. With V trimmed by 5 bases and J by 10 bases, 7 bases remained unmatched. Germline CDR1 reads MNHNS; CDR2 reads SASEGT. The CDR3 DNA follows: TGTGCCAGCAGTCACCGACTAGCGGGGGGGCGGGAGCAGTTCTTC. Its protein product is CASSHRLAGGREQFF.

The rearrangement uses TRBV21-1 and TRBJ1-6. TRBV21-1 is a known pseudogene. CDR3 size: 13 residues. CDR3: CASPLCGVVPLHF. DNA of the CDR3: TGTGCCAGTCCTCTTTGCGGCGTTGTACCCCTCCACTTT.

This clone was seen only a few times. The rearrangement links TRBV10-2 to TRBJ2-5; 9 positions agree with TRBD1. The germline V gene has CDR1 WSHSY and CDR2 SAAADI. The CDR3 is 13 residues long. Unmatched junction bases numbered 4, after V lost 6 bases and J lost 5 bases. CDR3 in amino acids: CASRGTGHETQYF. CDR3 bases: TGCGCCAGCAGGGGGACAGGGCACGAGACCCAGTACTTC.

The V gene is TRBV4-1, the J gene TRBJ1-6; D is perhaps TRBD1 (5 bases). This CDR3 spans 17 amino acids. Germline assignment: CDR1 MGHRA and CDR2 YSYEKL. V was pared by 4 bases and J by 8 bases, with 21 bases between. CDR3 DNA: TGCGCCAGCAGCCGTACCACCGCCGGGACTCCCTATTCACCCCTCCACTTT. Translating gives CASSRTTAGTPYSPLHF.

The sample holds a few counts of this clone. The genes are TRBV5-5 and TRBJ1-3; D is possibly TRBD1 (5 bases). The CDR3 spans 15 residues. CDR1 and CDR2 (germline): SGHKS, YYEKEE (reference sequence). Trimming removed 5 bases at V and 0 bases at J, with 12 bases between. In DNA form, the CDR3 reads TGTGCCAGCAGTCCAGGGATTAGCTCTGGAAACACCATATATTTT. Its translation: CASSPGISSGNTIYF.

The chain employs TRBV7-8 and TRBJ2-3; 9 bases fit TRBD2. V gave up 0 bases and J gave up 4 bases; unmatched junction bases: 5. CDR1 and CDR2 (germline): SGHVS, FQNEAQ. The CDR3 is 16 amino acids. The CDR3 protein is CASSLASGGFADTQYF. The CDR3 coding sequence is TGTGCCAGCAGCTTAGCTAGCGGGGGTTTCGCAGATACGCAGTATTTT.

This clone was recorded a few times. The sample holds other DNA sequences that translate to the same CDR3. Written as DNA, the CDR3 is TGCGCCAGCAGCCAAGTATCCAGCAATCAGCCCCAGCATTTT. It yields the protein CASSQVSSNQPQHF. The rearrangement links TRBV4-3 to TRBJ1-5; no clear D. V was shortened by 1 base and J by 1 base, with 5 bases between the two germline ends. The CDR3 spans 14 residues. The V gene's germline CDR1 is LGHNA and CDR2 YSLEER.

V gene TRBV4-3 combines with J gene TRBJ2-5, with 7 bases lining up with TRBD2. Germline V gene lookup returns CDR1 LGHNA and CDR2 YSLEER. With 1 base clipped from V and 6 bases from J, the junction kept 14 bases outside the gene matches. This CDR3 contains 17 residues. The CDR3 sequence: CASSQVWVGGTGKTQYF. Written as DNA, the CDR3 is TGCGCCAGCAGCCAAGTTTGGGTCGGGGGGACCGGAAAGACCCAGTACTTC.

The chain links TRBV5-6 to TRBJ1-1, with TRBD1 as a possible D gene (6 bases). CDR3 length equals 15 residues. Trimming stripped 4 bases from V and 4 bases from J, with 17 bases between. Germline-derived CDR1 and CDR2 are SGHDT and YYEEEE. The CDR3, as DNA: TGTGCCAGCAGCATTTTCAGGGGTAAGGGCACTGAAGCTTTCTTT. It codes for CASSIFRGKGTEAFF.

This sequence joins TRBV5-1 and TRBJ2-2, with D unclear. The CDR3 spans 14 residues. CDR1 SGHRS and CDR2 YFSETQ come from the germline V gene. V lost 3 bases to trimming and J lost 5 bases, with 11 bases between them. Here the CDR3 DNA reads TGCGCCAGCAGCTATAACATCGATACCGGGGAGCTGTTTTTT. It specifies CASSYNIDTGELFF.

The chain has TRBV29-1 and TRBJ1-5; D is perhaps TRBD1 (6 bases). Germline loops: CDR1 SQVTM, CDR2 ANQGSEA. The V gene lost 6 bases and the J gene lost 7 bases, with 19 bases spanning the gap. This CDR3 is built from 14 residues. CDR3 bases: TGCAGCGTGGGGGGGGCCCAGCTTGGACAGCCCCAGCATTTT. It is translated as CSVGGAQLGQPQHF.

The chain combines TRBV5-1 with TRBJ1-1; tentatively, D is TRBD1 (6 bases). This CDR3 has 17 residues. Germline V CDR1 and CDR2: SGHRS, YFSETQ. V was shortened by 0 bases and J by 0 bases, with 15 bases between the two germline ends. The CDR3 DNA is TGCGCCAGCAGCTTGGCAGGACAGATCCACATGAACACTGAAGCTTTCTTT. Amino acid sequence: CASSLAGQIHMNTEAFF.

This clone was detected only a few times. This sequence joins TRBV7-2 and TRBJ2-7; possibly TRBD2 for D (5 bases). The CDR3 spans 14 residues. Trimming removed 4 bases from V and 1 base from J, with 11 bases in between. Germline assignment: CDR1 SGHTA and CDR2 FQGNSA. CDR3 amino acids: CASSSPGESYEQYF. CDR3 nucleotide sequence: TGTGCCAGCAGCTCTCCTGGGGAGTCCTACGAGCAGTACTTC.

The rearrangement links TRBV19 to TRBJ1-6; D not certain. Trimming removed 5 bases at V and 7 bases at J, with 15 bases between. There are 15 residues in the CDR3. Germline CDR1 and CDR2: LNHDA and SQIVND (reference sequence). Here the CDR3 DNA reads TGTGCCAGTAGTTGGGCCACGGGAGGCAATTCACCCCTCCACTTT. Translated, it gives CASSWATGGNSPLHF.

V gene TRBV28 combines with J gene TRBJ1-5, with 9 bases identical to TRBD1. This CDR3 has 15 residues. Germline V gene data show CDR1 as MDHEN and CDR2 as SYDVKM. Trimming cost V 6 bases and J 7 bases; bases outside gene matches: 10. DNA for the CDR3: TGTGCCAGCAGCCGAAGGACAGGGGTCGGCCAGCCCCAGCATTTT. Its protein is CASSRRTGVGQPQHF.

The J gene is TRBJ2-5, the V gene TRBV19; 8 nucleotides align to TRBD1. The J call may not be correct, given that the DNA end is closer to TRBJ2-7. This CDR3 comprises 15 residues. Germline-derived CDR1 and CDR2 are LNHDA and SQIVND (reference sequence). The CDR3 sequence is CASSDRGNLPGEQYF. CDR3 DNA sequence: TGTGCCAGTAGTGACAGGGGTAACCTCCCGGGCGAGCAGTACTTC.

The J gene is TRBJ1-5, the V gene TRBV2; TRBD1 matches 7 bases. J lost 2 bases, V lost 5 bases, and 3 bases had no gene match. Germline V gives CDR1 SNHLY, CDR2 FYNNEI. The CDR3 has 14 residues. The CDR3 nucleotides read TGTGCCAGCAGTCCTGGACAGGGCAATCAGCCCCAGCATTTT. Protein product: CASSPGQGNQPQHF.

The chain couples TRBV6-5 to TRBJ1-1; 7 nucleotides match TRBD1. V gave up 2 bases and J gave up 4 bases; unmatched junction bases: 7. CDR1 is MNHEY and CDR2 is SVGAGI in the germline V gene. The CDR3 spans 15 residues. The CDR3 here is CASSYDREGGTEAFF. The CDR3 DNA reads as TGTGCCAGCAGTTACGACAGGGAAGGAGGCACTGAAGCTTTCTTT.

The V and J genes are TRBV7-6 and TRBJ2-1; 10 bases agree with TRBD1. This CDR3 region has 15 residues. Germline assignment: CDR1 SGHVS and CDR2 FNYEAQ. Trimming cost V 4 bases and J 10 bases; bases outside gene matches: 10. The CDR3 sequence is CASSYPPDRGIEQFF. CDR3 coding DNA: TGTGCCAGCAGCTATCCCCCGGACAGGGGGATCGAGCAGTTCTTC.

The chain recombines TRBV13 with TRBJ2-7; 9 nucleotides line up with TRBD2. The V gene end was trimmed by 2 bases and the J gene end by 2 bases; junction bases not matched to a gene: 4. Germline-derived CDR1 and CDR2 are PRHDT and FYEKMQ (reference sequence). This CDR3 region has 15 residues. CDR3 sequence (DNA): TGTGCCAGCAGCTTAACCGTAGCGGGGGCCTACGAGCAGTACTTC. Translating gives CASSLTVAGAYEQYF.

This clone was counted only a few times. This rearrangement joins TRBV10-1 to TRBJ2-3; D is perhaps TRBD2 (7 bases). The CDR3 sequence is 14 residues long. Per the germline V gene, CDR1 is WNHNN and CDR2 is SYGVQD (reference sequence). V lost 4 bases, J lost 4 bases, and 12 bases lay in between. The CDR3 region is CASSAPGGADTQYF. For the CDR3, the DNA is TGCGCCAGCAGTGCACCGGGGGGCGCAGATACGCAGTATTTT.

This chain links TRBV4-3 with TRBJ1-6; D may be TRBD1 (6 bases). This CDR3 contains 16 residues. From germline, CDR1 is LGHNA and CDR2 YSLEER. Trimming stripped 0 bases from V and 7 bases from J, with 13 bases between. This CDR3 reads CASSQEPKQGNSPLHF. DNA of the CDR3: TGCGCCAGCAGCCAAGAACCCAAGCAGGGGAATTCACCCCTCCACTTT.

This clone was counted only a few times. This chain connects TRBV5-3 to TRBJ2-7; TRBD2 agrees at 9 bases. TRBV5-3 is given ORF status, its function remaining uncertain. This CDR3 is built from 13 residues. V was pared by 6 bases and J by 5 bases, with 6 bases of the junction left unmatched. The CDR3 region is CARMLGLAHEQYF. In nucleotides, the CDR3 is TGTGCCAGAATGCTGGGACTAGCTCACGAGCAGTACTTC.